There are many counts of the clone carrying this T cell receptor beta chain. Its antigen remains unidentified. TCRdb passed the 5' RACE reads through MiXCR, listing each CDR3 protein once. The table has some 65,000 distinct CDR3 sequences, 5.2% seen once. The data belong to a study of neurological immune-mediated disorders. Germline values: CDR1 SGHDT, CDR2 YYEEEE. The CDR3 has 16 residues. J lost 1 base, V lost 2 bases, and 5 bases had no gene match. Study findings and constraints: The level of TCR clonal expansion was highest in patients with HTLV-1-associated myelopathy and lowest in multiple sclerosis, where it fell below the level seen in healthy controls.

This TCR was recovered from a woman in her 30s with multiple sclerosis. Sequenced: PBMCs. The chain is built from TRBV5-6 and TRBJ2-4, with 8 bases aligning to TRBD1. The DNA for the CDR3 is TGTGCCAGCAGCTTTAGACAGGGGAGCGCCAAAAACATTCAGTACTTC. This encodes CASSFRQGSAKNIQYF.